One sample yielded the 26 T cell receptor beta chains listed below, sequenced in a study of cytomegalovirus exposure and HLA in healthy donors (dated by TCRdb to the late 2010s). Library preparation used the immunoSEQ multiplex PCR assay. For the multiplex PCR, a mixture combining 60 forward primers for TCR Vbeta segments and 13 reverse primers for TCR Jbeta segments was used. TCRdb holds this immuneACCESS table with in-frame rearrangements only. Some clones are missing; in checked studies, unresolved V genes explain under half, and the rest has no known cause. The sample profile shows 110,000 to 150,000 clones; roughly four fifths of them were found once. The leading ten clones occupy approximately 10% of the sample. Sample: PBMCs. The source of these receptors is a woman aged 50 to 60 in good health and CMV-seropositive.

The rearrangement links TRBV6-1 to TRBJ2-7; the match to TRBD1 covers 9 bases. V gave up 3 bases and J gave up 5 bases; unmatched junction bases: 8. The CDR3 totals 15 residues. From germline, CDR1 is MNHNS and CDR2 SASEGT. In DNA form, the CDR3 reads TGTGCCAGCAGTGACTTGCCACAGGGGGCCCACGAGCAGTACTTC. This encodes CASSDLPQGAHEQYF.

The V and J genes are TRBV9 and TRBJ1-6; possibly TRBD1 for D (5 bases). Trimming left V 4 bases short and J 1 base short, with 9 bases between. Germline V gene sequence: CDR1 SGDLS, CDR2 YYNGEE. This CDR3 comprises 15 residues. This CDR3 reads CASSFRGSYNSPLHF. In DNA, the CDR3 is TGTGCCAGCAGCTTCCGGGGGTCCTATAATTCACCCCTCCACTTT. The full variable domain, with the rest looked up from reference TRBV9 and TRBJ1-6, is DSGVTQTPKHLITATGQRVTLRCSPRSGDLSVYWYQQSLDQGLQFLIQYYNGEERAKGNILERFSAQQFPDLHSELNLSSLELGDSALYFCASSFRGSYNSPLHFGNGTRLTVT.

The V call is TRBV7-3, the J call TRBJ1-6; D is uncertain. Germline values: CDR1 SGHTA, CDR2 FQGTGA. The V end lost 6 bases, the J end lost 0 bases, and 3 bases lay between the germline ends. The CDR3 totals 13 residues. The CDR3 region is CASSSSYNSPLHF. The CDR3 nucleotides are TGTGCCAGCAGTAGCTCCTATAATTCACCCCTCCACTTT.

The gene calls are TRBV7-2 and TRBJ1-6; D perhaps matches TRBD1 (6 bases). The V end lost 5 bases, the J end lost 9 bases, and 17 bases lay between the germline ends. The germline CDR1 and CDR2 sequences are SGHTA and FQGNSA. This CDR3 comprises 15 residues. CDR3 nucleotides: TGTGCCAGCAGCACCCTGGGGGCGGAGAGTTCACCCCTCCACTTT. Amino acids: CASSTLGAESSPLHF. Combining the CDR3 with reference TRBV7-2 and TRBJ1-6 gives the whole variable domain GAGVSQSPSNKVTEKGKDVELRCDPISGHTALYWYRQSLGQGLEFLIYFQGNSAPDKSGLPSDRFSAERTGGSVSTLTIQRTQQEDSAVYLCASSTLGAESSPLHFGNGTRLTVT.

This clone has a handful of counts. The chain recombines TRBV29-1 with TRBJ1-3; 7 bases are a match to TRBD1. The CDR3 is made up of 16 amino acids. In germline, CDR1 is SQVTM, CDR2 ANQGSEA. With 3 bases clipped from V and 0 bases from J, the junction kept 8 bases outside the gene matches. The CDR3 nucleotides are TGCAGCGTTGATTCGCAGGGGGGTTCCTCTGGAAACACCATATATTTT. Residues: CSVDSQGGSSGNTIYF. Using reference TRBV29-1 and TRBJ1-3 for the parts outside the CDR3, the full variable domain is SAVISQKPSRDICQRGTSLTIQCQVDSQVTMMFWYRQQPGQSLTLIATANQGSEATYESGFVIDKFPISRPNLTFSTLTVSNMSPEDSSIYLCSVDSQGGSSGNTIYFGEGSWLTVV.

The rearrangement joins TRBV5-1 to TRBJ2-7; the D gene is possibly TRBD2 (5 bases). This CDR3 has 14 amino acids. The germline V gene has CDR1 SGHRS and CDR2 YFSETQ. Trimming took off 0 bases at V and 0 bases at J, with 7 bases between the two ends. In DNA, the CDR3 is TGCGCCAGCAGCTTGGGTGCGGGCTCCTACGAGCAGTACTTC. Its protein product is CASSLGAGSYEQYF.

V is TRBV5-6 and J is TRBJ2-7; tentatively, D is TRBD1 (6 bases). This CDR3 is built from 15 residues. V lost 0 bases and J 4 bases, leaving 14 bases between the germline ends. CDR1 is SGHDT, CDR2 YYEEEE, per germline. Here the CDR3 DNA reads TGTGCCAGCAGCTTGGCCCCAGGGGCGCATTACGAGCAGTACTTC. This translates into CASSLAPGAHYEQYF.

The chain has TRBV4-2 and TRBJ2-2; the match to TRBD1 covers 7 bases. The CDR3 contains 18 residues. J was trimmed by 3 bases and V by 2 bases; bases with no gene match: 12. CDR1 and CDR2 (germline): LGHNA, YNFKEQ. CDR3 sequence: CASSQRGLTGIDTGELFF. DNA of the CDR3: TGTGCCAGCAGCCAAAGGGGTCTGACAGGGATCGACACCGGGGAGCTGTTTTTT.

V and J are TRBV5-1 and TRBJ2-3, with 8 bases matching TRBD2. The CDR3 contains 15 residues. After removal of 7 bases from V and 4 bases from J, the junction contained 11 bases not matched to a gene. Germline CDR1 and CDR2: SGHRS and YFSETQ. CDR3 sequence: CASETGGAGADTQYF. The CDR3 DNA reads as TGCGCCAGCGAAACGGGGGGGGCAGGGGCAGATACGCAGTATTTT.

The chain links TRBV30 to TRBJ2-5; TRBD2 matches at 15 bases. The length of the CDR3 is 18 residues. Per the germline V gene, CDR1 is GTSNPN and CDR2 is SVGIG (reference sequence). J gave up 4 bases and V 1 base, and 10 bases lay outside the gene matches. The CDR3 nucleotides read TGTGCCTGGAGTGCGACTCGGACTAGCGGGGGGGCAGCAGAGACCCAGTACTTC. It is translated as CAWSATRTSGGAAETQYF.

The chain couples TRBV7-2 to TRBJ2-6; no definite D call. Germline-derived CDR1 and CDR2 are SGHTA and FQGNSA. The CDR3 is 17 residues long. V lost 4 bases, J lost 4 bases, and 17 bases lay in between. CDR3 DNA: TGTGCCAGCAGCTCCGGAGAACCCTCTGTAGGGGCCAACGTCCTGACTTTC. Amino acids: CASSSGEPSVGANVLTF.

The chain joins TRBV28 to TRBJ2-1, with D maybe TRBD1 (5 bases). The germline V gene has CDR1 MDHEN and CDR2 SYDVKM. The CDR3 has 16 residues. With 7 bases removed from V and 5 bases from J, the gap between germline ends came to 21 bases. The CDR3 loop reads CASIPTTDRIHNEQFF. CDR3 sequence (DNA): TGTGCCAGCATCCCCACGACCGACAGAATACACAATGAGCAGTTCTTC.

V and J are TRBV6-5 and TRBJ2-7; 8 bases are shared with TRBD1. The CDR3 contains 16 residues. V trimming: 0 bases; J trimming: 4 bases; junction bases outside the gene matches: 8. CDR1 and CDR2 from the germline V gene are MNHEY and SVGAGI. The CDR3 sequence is CASSYSPDRVSYEQYF. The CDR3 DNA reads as TGTGCCAGCAGTTACTCTCCGGACAGGGTGTCTTACGAGCAGTACTTC.

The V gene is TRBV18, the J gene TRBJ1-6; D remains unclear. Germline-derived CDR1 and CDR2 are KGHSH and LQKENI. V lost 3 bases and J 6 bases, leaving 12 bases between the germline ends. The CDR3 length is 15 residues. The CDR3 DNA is TGTGCCAGCTCACCTCAACCGGGTCTTAATTCACCCCTCCACTTT. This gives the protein CASSPQPGLNSPLHF.

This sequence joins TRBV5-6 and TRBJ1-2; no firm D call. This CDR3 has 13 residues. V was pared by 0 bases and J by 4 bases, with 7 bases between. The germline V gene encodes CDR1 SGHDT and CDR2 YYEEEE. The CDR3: CASSLERLYGYTF. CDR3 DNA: TGTGCCAGCAGCTTGGAGAGACTCTATGGCTACACCTTC.

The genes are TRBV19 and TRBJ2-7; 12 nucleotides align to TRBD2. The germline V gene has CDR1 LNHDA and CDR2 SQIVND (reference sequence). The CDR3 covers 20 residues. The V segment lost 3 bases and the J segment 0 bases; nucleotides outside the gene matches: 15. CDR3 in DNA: TGTGCCAGTAGTATGGCAAGGGGACTAGCGGGCTCGCGGAGCTCCTACGAGCAGTACTTC. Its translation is CASSMARGLAGSRSSYEQYF.

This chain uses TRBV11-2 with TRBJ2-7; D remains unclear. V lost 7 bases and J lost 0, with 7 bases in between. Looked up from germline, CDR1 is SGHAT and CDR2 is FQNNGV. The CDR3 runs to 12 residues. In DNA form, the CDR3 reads TGTGCCAGCAACTTCCGCTCCTACGAGCAGTACTTC. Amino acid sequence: CASNFRSYEQYF.

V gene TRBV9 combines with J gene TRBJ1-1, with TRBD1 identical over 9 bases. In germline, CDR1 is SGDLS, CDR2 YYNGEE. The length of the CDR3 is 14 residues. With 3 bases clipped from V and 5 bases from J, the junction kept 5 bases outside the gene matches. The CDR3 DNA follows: TGTGCCAGCAGCGCCGGGACAGGGAGGACTGAAGCTTTCTTT. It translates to CASSAGTGRTEAFF.

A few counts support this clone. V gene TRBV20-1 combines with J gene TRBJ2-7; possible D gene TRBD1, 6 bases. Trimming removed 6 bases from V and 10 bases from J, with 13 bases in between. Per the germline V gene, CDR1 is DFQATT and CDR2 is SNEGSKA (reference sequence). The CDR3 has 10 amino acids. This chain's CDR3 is CSALGARQYF. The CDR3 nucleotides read TGCAGTGCCCTGGGGGCCCGACAGTACTTC.

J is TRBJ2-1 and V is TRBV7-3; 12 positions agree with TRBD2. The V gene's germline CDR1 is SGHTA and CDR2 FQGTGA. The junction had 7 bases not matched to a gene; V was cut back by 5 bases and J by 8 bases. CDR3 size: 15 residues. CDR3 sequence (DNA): TGTGCCAGCAGCCCCTACGGGACTAGCGGGCATGAGCAGTTCTTC. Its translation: CASSPYGTSGHEQFF.

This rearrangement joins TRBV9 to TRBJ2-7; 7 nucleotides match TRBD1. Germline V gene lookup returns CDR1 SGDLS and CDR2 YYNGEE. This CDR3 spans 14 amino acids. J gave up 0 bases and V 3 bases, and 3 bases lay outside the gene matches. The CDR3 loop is CASSARDSSYEQYF. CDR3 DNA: TGTGCCAGCAGCGCCCGGGACAGCTCCTACGAGCAGTACTTC.

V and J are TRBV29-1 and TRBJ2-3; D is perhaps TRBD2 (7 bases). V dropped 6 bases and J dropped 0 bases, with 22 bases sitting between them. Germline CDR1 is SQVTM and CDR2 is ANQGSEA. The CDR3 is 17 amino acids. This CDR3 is CSVSGGAVVVSTDTQYF. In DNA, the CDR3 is TGCAGCGTCTCTGGGGGGGCGGTTGTGGTGAGCACAGATACGCAGTATTTT.

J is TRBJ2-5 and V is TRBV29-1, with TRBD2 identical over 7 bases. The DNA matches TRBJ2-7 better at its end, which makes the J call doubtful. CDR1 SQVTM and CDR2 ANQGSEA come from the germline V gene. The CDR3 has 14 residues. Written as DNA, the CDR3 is TGCAGCGTCCGCTTGTGGGCGGGGGACTACGAGCAGTACTTC. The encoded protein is CSVRLWAGDYEQYF.

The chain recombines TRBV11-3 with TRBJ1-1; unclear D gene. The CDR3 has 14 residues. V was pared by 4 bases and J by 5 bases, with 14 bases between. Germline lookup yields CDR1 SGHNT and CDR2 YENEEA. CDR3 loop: CASSSGGPETEAFF. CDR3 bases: TGTGCCAGCAGCTCCGGCGGCCCGGAGACTGAAGCTTTCTTT.

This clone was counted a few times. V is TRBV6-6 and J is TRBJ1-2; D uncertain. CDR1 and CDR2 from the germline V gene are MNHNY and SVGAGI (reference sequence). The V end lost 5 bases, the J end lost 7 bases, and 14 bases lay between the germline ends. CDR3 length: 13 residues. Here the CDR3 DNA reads TGTGCCAGCAGTGGCGGGCCGCCGGGTGGCTACACCTTC. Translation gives CASSGGPPGGYTF.

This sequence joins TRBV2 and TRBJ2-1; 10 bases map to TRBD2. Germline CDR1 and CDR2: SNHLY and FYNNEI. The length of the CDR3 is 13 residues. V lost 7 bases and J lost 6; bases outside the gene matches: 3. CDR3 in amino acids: CASIAGGRNEQFF. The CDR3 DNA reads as TGTGCCAGCATAGCGGGGGGCCGCAATGAGCAGTTCTTC.